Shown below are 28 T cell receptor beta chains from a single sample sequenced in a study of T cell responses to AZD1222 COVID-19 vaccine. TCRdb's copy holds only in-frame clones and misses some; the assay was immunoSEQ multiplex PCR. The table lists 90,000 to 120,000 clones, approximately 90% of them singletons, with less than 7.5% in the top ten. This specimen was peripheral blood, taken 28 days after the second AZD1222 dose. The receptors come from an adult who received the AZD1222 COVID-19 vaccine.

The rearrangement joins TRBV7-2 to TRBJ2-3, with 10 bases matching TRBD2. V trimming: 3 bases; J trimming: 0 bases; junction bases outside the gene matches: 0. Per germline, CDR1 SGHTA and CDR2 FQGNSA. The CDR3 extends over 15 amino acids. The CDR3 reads CASSLGLASTDTQYF. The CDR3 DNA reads TGTGCCAGCAGCTTGGGACTAGCGAGCACAGATACGCAGTATTTT.

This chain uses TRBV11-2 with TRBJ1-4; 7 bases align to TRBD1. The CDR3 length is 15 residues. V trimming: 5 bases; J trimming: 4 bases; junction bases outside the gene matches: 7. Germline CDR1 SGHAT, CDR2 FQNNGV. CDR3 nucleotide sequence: TGTGCCAGCAGCAAAAATACAGGGGATAATGAAAAACTGTTTTTT. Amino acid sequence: CASSKNTGDNEKLFF.

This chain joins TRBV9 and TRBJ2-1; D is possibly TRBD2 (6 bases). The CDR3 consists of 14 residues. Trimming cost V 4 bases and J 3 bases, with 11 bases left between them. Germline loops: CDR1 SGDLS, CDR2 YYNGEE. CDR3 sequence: CASSTEGGYNEQFF. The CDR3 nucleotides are TGTGCCAGCAGCACGGAGGGCGGCTACAATGAGCAGTTCTTC. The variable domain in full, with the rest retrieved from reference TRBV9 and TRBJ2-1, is DSGVTQTPKHLITATGQRVTLRCSPRSGDLSVYWYQQSLDQGLQFLIQYYNGEERAKGNILERFSAQQFPDLHSELNLSSLELGDSALYFCASSTEGGYNEQFFGPGTRLTVL.

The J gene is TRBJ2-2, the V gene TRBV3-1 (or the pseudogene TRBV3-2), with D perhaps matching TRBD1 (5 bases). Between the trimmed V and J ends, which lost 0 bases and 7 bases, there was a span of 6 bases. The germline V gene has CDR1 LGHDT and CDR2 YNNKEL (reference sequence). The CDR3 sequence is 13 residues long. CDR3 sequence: CASSQDRGGELFF. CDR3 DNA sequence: TGTGCCAGCAGCCAAGATAGGGGCGGGGAGCTGTTTTTT.

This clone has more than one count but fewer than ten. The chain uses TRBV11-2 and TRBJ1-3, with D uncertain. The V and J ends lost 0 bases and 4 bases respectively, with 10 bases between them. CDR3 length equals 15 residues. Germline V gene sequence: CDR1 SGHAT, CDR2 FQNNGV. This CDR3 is CASSLDRNKGNTIYF. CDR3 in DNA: TGTGCCAGCAGCTTAGATAGGAATAAGGGAAACACCATATATTTT.

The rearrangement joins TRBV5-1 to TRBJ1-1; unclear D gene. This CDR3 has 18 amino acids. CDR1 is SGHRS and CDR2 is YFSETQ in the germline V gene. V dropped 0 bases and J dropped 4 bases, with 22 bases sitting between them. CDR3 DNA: TGCGCCAGCAGCTTGGCCCGGGTAGGGAAGATTAGAATCACTGAAGCTTTCTTT. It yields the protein CASSLARVGKIRITEAFF.

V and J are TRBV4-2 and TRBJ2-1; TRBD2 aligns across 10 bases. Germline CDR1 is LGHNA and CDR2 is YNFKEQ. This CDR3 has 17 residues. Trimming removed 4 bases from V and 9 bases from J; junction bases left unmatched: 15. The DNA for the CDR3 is TGTGCCAGCAGCCCCCAACGGTCCAGCGGGGGGGCCGGTGAGCAGTTCTTC. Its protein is CASSPQRSSGGAGEQFF.

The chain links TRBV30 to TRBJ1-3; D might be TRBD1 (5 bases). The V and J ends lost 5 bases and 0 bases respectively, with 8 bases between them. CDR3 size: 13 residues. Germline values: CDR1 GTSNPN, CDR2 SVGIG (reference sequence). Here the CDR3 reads CAWAGDSGNTIYF. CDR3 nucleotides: TGTGCCTGGGCGGGGGACTCTGGAAACACCATATATTTT. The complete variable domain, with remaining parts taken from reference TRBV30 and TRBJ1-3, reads SQTIHQWPATLVQPVGSPLSLECTVEGTSNPNLYWYRQAAGRGLQLLFYSVGIGQISSEVPQNLSASRPQDRQFILSSKKLLLSDSGFYLCAWAGDSGNTIYFGEGSWLTVV.

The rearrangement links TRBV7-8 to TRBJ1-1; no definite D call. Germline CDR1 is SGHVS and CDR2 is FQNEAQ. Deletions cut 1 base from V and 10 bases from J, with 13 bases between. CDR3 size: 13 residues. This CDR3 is CASSLEAGRPAFF. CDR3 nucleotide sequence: TGTGCCAGCAGCTTAGAAGCAGGTAGACCAGCTTTCTTT.

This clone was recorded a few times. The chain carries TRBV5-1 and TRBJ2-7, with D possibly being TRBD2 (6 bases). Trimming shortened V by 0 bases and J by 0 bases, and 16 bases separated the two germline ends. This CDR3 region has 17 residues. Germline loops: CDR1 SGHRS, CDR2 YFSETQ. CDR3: CASSLVIRLASSYEQYF. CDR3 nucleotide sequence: TGCGCCAGCAGCTTGGTGATACGTCTAGCGTCCTCCTACGAGCAGTACTTC.

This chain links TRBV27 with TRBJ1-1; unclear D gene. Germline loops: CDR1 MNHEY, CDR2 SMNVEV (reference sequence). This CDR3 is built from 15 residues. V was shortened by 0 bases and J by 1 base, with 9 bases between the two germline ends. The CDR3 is CASSLSRLGNTEAFF. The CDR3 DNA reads TGTGCCAGCAGTTTATCCCGTTTAGGGAACACTGAAGCTTTCTTT.

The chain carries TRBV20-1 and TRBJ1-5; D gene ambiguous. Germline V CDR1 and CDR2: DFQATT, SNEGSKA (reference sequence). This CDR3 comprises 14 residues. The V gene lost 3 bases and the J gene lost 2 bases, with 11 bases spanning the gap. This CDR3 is CSASPDSGNQPQHF. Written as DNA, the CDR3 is TGCAGTGCTAGTCCGGATTCGGGCAATCAGCCCCAGCATTTT.

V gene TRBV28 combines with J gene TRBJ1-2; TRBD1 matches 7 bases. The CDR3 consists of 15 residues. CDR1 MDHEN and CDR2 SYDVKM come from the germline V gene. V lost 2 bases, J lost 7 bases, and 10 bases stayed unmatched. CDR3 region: CASSLGGQEWGGYTF. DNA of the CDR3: TGTGCCAGCAGTTTAGGCGGACAGGAATGGGGTGGCTACACCTTC.

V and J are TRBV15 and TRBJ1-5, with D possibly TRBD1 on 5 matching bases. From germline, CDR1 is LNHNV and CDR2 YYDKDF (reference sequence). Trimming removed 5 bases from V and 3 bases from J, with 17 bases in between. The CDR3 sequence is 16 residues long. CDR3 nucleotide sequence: TGTGCCACCAGCTCCTATGGGGACGGGAACAATCAGCCCCAGCATTTT. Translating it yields CATSSYGDGNNQPQHF.

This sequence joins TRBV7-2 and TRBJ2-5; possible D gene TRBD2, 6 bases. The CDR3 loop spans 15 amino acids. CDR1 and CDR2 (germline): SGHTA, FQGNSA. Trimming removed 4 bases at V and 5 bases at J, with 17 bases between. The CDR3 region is CASSWGSGDRETQYF. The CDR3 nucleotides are TGTGCCAGCAGCTGGGGATCGGGAGATCGGGAGACCCAGTACTTC.

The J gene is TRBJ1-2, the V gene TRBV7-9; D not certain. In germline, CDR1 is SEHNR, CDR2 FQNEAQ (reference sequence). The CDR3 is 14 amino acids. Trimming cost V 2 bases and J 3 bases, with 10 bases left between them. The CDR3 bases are TGTGCCAGCAGCTTATTCCGAGATGACTATGGCTACACCTTC. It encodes CASSLFRDDYGYTF.

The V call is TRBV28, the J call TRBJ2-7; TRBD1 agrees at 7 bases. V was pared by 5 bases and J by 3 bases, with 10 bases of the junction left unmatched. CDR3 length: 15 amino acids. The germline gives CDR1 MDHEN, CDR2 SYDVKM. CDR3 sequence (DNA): TGTGCCAGCAGTCCATCCGGGACAGAACTCTACGAGCAGTACTTC. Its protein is CASSPSGTELYEQYF. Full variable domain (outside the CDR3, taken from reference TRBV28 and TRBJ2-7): DVKVTQSSRYLVKRTGEKVFLECVQDMDHENMFWYRQDPGLGLRLIYFSYDVKMKEKGDIPEGYSVSREKKERFSLILESASTNQTSMYLCASSPSGTELYEQYFGPGTRLTVT.

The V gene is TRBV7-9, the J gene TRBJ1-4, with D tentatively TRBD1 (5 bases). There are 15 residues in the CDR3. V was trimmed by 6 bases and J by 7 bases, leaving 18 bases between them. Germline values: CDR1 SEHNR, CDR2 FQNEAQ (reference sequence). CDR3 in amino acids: CASRRPGPDVEKLFF. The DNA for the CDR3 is TGTGCCAGCAGAAGACCGGGACCAGATGTTGAAAAACTGTTTTTT.

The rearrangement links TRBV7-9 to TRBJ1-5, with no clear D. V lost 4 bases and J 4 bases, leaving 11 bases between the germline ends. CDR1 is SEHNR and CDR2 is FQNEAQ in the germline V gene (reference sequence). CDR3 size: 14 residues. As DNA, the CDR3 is TGTGCCAGCAGCTCAAAGACGGGTAATCAGCCCCAGCATTTT. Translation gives CASSSKTGNQPQHF.

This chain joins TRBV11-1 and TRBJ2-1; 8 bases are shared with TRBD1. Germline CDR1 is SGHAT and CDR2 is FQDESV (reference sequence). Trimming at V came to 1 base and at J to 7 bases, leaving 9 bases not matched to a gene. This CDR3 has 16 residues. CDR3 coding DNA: TGTGCCAGCAGCTTAGATGGGACAGGCCCCAGGAATGAGCAGTTCTTC. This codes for CASSLDGTGPRNEQFF.

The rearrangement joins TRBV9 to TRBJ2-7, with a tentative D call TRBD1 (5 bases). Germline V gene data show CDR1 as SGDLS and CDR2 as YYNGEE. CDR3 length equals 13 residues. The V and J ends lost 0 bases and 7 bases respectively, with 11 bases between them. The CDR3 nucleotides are TGTGCCAGCAGCGTAGGCAGGGTGGGTGAGCAGTACTTC. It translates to CASSVGRVGEQYF.

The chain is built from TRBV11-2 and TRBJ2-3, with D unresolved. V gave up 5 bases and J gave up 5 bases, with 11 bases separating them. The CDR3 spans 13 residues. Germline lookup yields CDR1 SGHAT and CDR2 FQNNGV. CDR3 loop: CASSPDPGDTQYF. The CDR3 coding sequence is TGTGCCAGCAGCCCGGACCCTGGAGATACGCAGTATTTT.

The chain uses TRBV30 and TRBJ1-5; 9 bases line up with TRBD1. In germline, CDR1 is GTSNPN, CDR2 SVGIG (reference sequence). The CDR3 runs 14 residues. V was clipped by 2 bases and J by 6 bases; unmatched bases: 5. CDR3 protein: CAWSLGTGSQPQHF. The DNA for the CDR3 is TGTGCCTGGAGTCTCGGGACAGGGAGTCAGCCCCAGCATTTT.

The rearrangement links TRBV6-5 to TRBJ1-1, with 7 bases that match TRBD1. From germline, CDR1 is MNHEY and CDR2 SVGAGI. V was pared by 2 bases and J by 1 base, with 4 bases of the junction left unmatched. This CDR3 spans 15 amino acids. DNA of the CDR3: TGTGCCAGCAGTTACGCGACAGGGAGGAACACTGAAGCTTTCTTT. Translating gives CASSYATGRNTEAFF.

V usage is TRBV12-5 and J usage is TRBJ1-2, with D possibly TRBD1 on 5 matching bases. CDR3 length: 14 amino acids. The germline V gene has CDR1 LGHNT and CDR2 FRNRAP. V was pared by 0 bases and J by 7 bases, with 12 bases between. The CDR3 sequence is CASGLVGEASGYTF. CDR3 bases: TGTGCTAGTGGTTTGGTAGGGGAGGCGAGTGGCTACACCTTC.

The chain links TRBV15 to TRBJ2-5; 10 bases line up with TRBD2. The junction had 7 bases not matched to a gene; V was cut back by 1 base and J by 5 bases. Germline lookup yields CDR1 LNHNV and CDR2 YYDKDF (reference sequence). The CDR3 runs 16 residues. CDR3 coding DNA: TGTGCCACCAGCAGAGGTAGCGGGGGGCAAAGGGAGACCCAGTACTTC. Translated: CATSRGSGGQRETQYF.

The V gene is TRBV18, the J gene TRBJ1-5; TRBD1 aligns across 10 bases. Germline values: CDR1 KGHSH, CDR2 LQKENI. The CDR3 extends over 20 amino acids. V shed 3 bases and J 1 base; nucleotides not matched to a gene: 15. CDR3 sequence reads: CASSPLARTGGFGSNQPQHF. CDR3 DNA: TGTGCCAGCTCACCGCTCGCTAGGACAGGGGGGTTTGGGAGCAATCAGCCCCAGCATTTT.

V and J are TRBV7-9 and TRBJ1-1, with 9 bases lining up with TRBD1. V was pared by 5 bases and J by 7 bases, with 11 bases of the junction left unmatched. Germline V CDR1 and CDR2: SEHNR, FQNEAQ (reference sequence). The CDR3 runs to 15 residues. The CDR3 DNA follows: TGTGCCAGCAGCCGCATTACAGGGGGCGCGGTTGAAGCTTTCTTT. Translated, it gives CASSRITGGAVEAFF.